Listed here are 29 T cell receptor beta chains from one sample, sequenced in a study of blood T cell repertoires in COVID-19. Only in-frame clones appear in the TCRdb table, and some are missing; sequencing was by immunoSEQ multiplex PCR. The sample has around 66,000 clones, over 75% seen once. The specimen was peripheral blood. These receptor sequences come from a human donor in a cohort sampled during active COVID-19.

This chain's CDR3 is CASSEMGGPQPQHF. The CDR3 region has the DNA TGTGCCAGCAGTGAGATGGGAGGGCCTCAGCCCCAGCATTTT. The chain recombines TRBV6-1 with TRBJ1-5; D not certain. Germline CDR1 is MNHNS and CDR2 is SASEGT. The ends were cut back, 3 bases at V and 6 bases at J, with 12 bases in the middle. The CDR3 totals 14 residues.

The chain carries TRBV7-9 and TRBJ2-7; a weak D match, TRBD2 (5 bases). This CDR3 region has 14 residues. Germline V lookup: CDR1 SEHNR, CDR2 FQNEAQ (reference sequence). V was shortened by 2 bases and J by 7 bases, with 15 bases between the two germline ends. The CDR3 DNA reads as TGTGCCAGCAGCTTATCCCCCCCCTCGGGAGAGCAGTACTTC. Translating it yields CASSLSPPSGEQYF. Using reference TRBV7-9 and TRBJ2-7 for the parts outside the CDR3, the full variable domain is DTGVSQNPRHKITKRGQNVTFRCDPISEHNRLYWYRQTLGQGPEFLTYFQNEAQLEKSRLLSDRFSAERPKGSFSTLEIQRTEQGDSAMYLCASSLSPPSGEQYFGPGTRLTVT.

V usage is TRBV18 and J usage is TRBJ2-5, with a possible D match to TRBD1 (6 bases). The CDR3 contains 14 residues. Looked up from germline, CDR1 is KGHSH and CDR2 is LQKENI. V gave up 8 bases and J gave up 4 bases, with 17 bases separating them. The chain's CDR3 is CASRDKGLGETQYF. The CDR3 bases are TGTGCCAGCAGGGACAAGGGTTTGGGAGAGACCCAGTACTTC.

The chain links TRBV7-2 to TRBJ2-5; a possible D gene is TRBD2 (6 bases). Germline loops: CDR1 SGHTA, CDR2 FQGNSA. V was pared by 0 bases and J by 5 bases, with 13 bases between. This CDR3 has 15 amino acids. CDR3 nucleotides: TGTGCCAGCAGCTTAGCTAGCGGTAGATCGGAGACCCAGTACTTC. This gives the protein CASSLASGRSETQYF.

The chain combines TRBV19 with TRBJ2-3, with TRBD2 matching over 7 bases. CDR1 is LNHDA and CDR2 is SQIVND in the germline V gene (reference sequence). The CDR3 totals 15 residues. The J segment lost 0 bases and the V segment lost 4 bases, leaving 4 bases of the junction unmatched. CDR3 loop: CASSRLAGSTDTQYF. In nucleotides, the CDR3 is TGTGCCAGTAGTAGACTAGCCGGGAGCACAGATACGCAGTATTTT.

CDR3: CASRTPGQGNYGYTF. The CDR3 DNA reads TGTGCCAGTAGGACTCCGGGACAGGGGAACTATGGCTACACCTTC. The J gene is TRBJ1-2, the V gene TRBV19, with TRBD1 identical over 10 bases. The trim removed 6 bases at V and 2 bases at J, leaving 6 bases unmatched. CDR3 length: 15 amino acids. Germline V gene data show CDR1 as LNHDA and CDR2 as SQIVND (reference sequence).

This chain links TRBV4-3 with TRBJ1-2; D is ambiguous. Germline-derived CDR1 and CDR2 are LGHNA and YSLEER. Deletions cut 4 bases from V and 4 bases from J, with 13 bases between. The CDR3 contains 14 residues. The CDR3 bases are TGCGCCAGCAGCCCGGGGTGGGGTAGCTATGGCTACACCTTC. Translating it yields CASSPGWGSYGYTF.

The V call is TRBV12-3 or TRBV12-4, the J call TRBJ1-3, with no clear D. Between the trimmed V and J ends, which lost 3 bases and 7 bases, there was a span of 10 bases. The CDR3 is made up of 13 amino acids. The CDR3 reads CASSFSRGNTIYF. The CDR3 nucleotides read TGTGCCAGCAGTTTTTCTCGAGGGAACACCATATATTTT.

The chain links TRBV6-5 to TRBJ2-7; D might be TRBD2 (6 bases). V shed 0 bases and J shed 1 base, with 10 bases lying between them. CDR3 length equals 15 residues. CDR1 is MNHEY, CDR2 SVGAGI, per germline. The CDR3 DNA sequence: TGTGCCAGCAGTTACTCTGAGGGGAGGTCCTACGAGCAGTACTTC. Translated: CASSYSEGRSYEQYF.

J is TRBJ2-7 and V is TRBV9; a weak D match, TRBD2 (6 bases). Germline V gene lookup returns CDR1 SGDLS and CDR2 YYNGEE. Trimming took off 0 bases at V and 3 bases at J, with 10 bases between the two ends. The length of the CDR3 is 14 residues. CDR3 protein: CASSVDSGSYEQYF. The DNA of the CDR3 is TGTGCCAGCAGCGTAGACTCCGGGAGCTACGAGCAGTACTTC.

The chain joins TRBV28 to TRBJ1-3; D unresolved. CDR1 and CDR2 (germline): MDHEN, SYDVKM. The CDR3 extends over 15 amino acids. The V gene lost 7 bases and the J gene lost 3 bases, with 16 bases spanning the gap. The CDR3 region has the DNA TGTGCCAGCACGGGGTCCGCAGAGCGTGGAAACACCATATATTTT. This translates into CASTGSAERGNTIYF. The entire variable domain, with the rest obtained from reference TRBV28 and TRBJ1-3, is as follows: DVKVTQSSRYLVKRTGEKVFLECVQDMDHENMFWYRQDPGLGLRLIYFSYDVKMKEKGDIPEGYSVSREKKERFSLILESASTNQTSMYLCASTGSAERGNTIYFGEGSWLTVV.

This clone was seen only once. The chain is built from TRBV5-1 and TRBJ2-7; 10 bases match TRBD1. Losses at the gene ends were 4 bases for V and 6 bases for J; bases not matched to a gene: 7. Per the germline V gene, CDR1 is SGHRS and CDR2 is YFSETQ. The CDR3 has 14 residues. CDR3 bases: TGCGCCAGCAGCCCGACAGGGGGCTTGGGCGAGCAGTACTTC. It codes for CASSPTGGLGEQYF.

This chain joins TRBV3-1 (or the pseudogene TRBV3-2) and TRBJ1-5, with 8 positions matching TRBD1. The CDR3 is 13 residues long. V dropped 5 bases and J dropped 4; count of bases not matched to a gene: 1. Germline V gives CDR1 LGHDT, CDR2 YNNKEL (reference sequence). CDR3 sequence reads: CASSNRGNQPQHF. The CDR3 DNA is TGTGCCAGCAGCAACAGGGGGAATCAGCCCCAGCATTTT.

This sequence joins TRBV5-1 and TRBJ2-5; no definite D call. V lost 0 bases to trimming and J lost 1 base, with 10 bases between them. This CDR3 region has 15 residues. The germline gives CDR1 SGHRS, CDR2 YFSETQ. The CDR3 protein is CASSLAAGVQETQYF. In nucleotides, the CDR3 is TGCGCCAGCAGCTTGGCCGCCGGAGTCCAAGAGACCCAGTACTTC.

The CDR3 protein is CSPRLAGGPGMGTQYF. The CDR3 DNA is TGCAGCCCCCGGCTAGCGGGAGGGCCAGGGATGGGGACCCAGTACTTC. The chain couples TRBV29-1 to TRBJ2-5; 12 bases fit TRBD2. V lost 8 bases and J lost 7; bases outside the gene matches: 17. Looked up from germline, CDR1 is SQVTM and CDR2 is ANQGSEA. The CDR3 loop spans 16 amino acids.

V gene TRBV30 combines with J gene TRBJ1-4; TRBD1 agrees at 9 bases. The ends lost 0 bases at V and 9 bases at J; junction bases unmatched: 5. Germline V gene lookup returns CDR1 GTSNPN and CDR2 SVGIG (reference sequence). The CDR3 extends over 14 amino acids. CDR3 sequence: CAWSVMTGGQKLFF. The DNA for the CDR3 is TGTGCCTGGAGTGTTATGACAGGGGGTCAAAAACTGTTTTTT. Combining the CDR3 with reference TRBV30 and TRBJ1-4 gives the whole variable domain SQTIHQWPATLVQPVGSPLSLECTVEGTSNPNLYWYRQAAGRGLQLLFYSVGIGQISSEVPQNLSASRPQDRQFILSSKKLLLSDSGFYLCAWSVMTGGQKLFFGSGTQLSVL.

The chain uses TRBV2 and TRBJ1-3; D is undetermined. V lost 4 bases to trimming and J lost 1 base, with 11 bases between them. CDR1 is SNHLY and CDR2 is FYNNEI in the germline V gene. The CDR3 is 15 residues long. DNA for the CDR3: TGTGCCAGCAGTGTGGCGGGAGGTTCTGGAAACACCATATATTTT. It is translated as CASSVAGGSGNTIYF.

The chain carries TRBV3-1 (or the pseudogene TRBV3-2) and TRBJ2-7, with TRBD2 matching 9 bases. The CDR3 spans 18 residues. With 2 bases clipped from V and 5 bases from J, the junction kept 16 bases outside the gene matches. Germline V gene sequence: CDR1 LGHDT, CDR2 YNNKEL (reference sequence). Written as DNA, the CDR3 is TGTGCCAGCAGCCAAATCATGAGCGGGAGGATGGGGTCTGACGAGCAGTACTTC. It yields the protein CASSQIMSGRMGSDEQYF.

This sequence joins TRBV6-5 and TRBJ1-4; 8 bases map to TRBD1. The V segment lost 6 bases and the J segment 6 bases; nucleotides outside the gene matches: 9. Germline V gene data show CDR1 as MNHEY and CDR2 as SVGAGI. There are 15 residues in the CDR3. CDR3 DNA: TGTGCCAGCAGCCTTTCAGGGGGCGCGCATGAAAAACTGTTTTTT. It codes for CASSLSGGAHEKLFF.

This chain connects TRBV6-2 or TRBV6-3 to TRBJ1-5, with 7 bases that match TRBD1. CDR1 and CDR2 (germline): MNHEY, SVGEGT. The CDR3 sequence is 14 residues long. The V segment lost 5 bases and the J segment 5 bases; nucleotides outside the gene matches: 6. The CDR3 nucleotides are TGTGCCAGCAGTCTCCGGGACAGATATCAGCCCCAGCATTTT. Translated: CASSLRDRYQPQHF.

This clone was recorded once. CDR3 residues: CASSQDIPSGRVYEQYF. In nucleotides, the CDR3 is TGCGCCAGCAGCCAAGATATACCTAGCGGGAGGGTCTACGAGCAGTACTTC. V gene TRBV4-3 combines with J gene TRBJ2-7; 12 bases are shared with TRBD2. Germline V CDR1 and CDR2: LGHNA, YSLEER. Trimming took 0 bases from V and 3 from J; bases not matched to a gene: 6. This CDR3 has 17 residues.

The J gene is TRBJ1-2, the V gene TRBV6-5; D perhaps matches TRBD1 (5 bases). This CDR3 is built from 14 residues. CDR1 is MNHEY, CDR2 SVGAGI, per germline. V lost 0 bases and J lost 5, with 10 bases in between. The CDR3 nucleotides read TGTGCCAGCAGTTACTCACGGGGGGGGTATGGCTACACCTTC. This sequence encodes CASSYSRGGYGYTF.

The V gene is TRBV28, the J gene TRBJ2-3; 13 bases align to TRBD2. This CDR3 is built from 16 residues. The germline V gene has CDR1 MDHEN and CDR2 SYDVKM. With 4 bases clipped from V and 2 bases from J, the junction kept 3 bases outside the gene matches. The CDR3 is CASSSGTSGATDTQYF. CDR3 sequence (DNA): TGTGCCAGCAGTTCAGGGACTAGCGGGGCCACAGATACGCAGTATTTT.

This chain's CDR3 is CASSQSSRGQWTGGADTQYF. CDR3 nucleotide sequence: TGCGCCAGCAGTCAATCGAGCAGGGGGCAGTGGACGGGAGGAGCAGATACGCAGTATTTT. This chain joins TRBV23-1 and TRBJ2-3, with a possible D match to TRBD1 (8 bases). TRBV23-1 is an open reading frame whose function is uncertain. Trimming shortened V by 0 bases and J by 4 bases, and 26 bases separated the two germline ends. The CDR3 contains 20 residues.

CDR3 protein: CASSWGDRGRDTQYF. The CDR3 DNA reads TGTGCCAGCAGTTGGGGGGACAGGGGGCGAGATACGCAGTATTTT. The chain links TRBV6-5 to TRBJ2-3, with 12 positions matching TRBD1. The CDR3 spans 15 residues. V shed 4 bases, J shed 5 bases, and the junction held 4 bases outside the gene matches. Germline V gives CDR1 MNHEY, CDR2 SVGAGI.

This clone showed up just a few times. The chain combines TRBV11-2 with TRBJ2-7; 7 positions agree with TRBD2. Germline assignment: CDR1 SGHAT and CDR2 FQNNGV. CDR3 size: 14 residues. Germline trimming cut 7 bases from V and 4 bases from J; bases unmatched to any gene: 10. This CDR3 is CASTLLAGVYEQYF. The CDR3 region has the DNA TGTGCCAGCACTCTTCTCGCGGGAGTTTACGAGCAGTACTTC.

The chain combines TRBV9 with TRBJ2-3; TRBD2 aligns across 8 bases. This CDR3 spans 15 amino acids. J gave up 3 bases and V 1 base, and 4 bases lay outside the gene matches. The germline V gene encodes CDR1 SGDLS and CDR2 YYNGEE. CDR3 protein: CASSVLAGRTDTQYF. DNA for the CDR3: TGTGCCAGCAGCGTATTAGCGGGAAGAACAGATACGCAGTATTTT.

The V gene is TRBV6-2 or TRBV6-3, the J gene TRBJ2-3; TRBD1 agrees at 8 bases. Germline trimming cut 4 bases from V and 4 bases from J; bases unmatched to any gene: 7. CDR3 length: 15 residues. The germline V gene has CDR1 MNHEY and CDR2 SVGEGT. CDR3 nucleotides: TGTGCCAGCAGTTCCGGACAGGGTGGGGCAGATACGCAGTATTTT. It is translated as CASSSGQGGADTQYF.

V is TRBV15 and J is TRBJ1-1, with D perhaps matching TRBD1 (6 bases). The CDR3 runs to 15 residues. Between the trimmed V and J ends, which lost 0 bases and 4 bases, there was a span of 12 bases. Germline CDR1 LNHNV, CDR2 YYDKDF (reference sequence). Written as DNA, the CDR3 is TGTGCCACCAGCAGAGAAAGACAGGCGGCCACTGAAGCTTTCTTT. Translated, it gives CATSRERQAATEAFF.